Below, one T cell receptor (beta chain) is given with its context. Its antigen is unknown. This entry comes from a study of PD-L1 blockade in urothelial cancer. TCRdb's copy holds only in-frame clones and misses some; the assay was immunoSEQ multiplex PCR. The sample contains 35,000 to 45,000 clones, roughly 82% of which appear only once. Specified time point: pretreatment peripheral blood. There were between 1 and 8 samples from each patient, taken pretreatment and on-treatment. Study-wide points: Patients with below-median pretreatment blood clonality survived longer.

The sequenced sample was PBMCs, obtained around atezolizumab (anti-PD-L1) treatment. The source of this sequence is a man aged 55 to 70 with urothelial cancer.

CDR3 coding DNA: TGTGCCAGCAGCTTGTTGACAGGGGACTATGGCTACACCTTC. It codes for CASSLLTGDYGYTF. The chain links TRBV5-4 to TRBJ1-2; 8 nucleotides agree with TRBD1. The germline V gene encodes CDR1 SGHNT and CDR2 YYREEE (reference sequence). V shed 1 base and J 3 bases; nucleotides not matched to a gene: 2. The CDR3 length is 14 residues.